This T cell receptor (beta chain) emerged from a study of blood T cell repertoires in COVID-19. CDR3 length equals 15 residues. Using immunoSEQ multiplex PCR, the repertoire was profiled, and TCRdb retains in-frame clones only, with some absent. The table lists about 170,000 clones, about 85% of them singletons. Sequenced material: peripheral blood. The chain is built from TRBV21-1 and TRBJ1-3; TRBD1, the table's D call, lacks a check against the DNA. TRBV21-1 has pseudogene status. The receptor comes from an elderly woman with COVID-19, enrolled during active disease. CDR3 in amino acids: CASSTRTARGNTIYF. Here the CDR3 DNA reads TGTGCCAGCAGCACCCGGACAGCCCGAGGAAACACCATATATTTT.